These 5 T cell receptor beta chains were sequenced from one sample in a study of shared clonotypes between healthy human individuals. Repertoires were generated with immunoSEQ multiplex PCR, while TCRdb's copy carries only in-frame clones and drops some. The table lists 600,000 to 700,000 clones, around 73% of them singletons. Input material: memory CD4+ T cells sorted from blood. Indicated subset: CD45RA-negative fraction. All receptors come from a woman in her 30s in good health.

CDR3 residues: CASSLQSPGLQYF. The CDR3 nucleotides read TGTGCCAGCAGCTTGCAGTCCCCGGGGCTCCAGTACTTC. V gene TRBV5-4 combines with J gene TRBJ2-7; D could derive from TRBD1 or TRBD2 (5 bases each). The CDR3 is 13 residues long. Germline V gene sequence: CDR1 SGHNT, CDR2 YYREEE (reference sequence). V gave up 1 base and J gave up 10 bases, with 15 bases separating them.

This clone was seen more than once but under ten times. The same CDR3 can be traced to other DNA sequences in this sample. This chain joins TRBV5-1 and TRBJ1-3; possibly TRBD1 for D (6 bases). Germline loops: CDR1 SGHRS, CDR2 YFSETQ. The CDR3 is 14 amino acids. V gave up 2 bases and J gave up 2 bases, with 8 bases separating them. Here the CDR3 reads CASSLQGTGNTIYF. CDR3 sequence (DNA): TGCGCCAGCAGCTTACAGGGAACTGGAAACACCATATATTTT.

This clone was detected once. This sequence joins TRBV7-8 and TRBJ2-3, with D unclear. CDR3 length: 13 amino acids. From germline, CDR1 is SGHVS and CDR2 FQNEAQ. V gave up 4 bases and J gave up 14 bases, with 19 bases separating them. CDR3 in amino acids: CASSWGFTEIGYF. The CDR3 DNA follows: TGTGCCAGCAGCTGGGGTTTTACGGAAATTGGGTATTTT.

The chain uses TRBV28 and TRBJ2-7; the D gene is possibly TRBD1 (5 bases). Germline V CDR1 and CDR2: MDHEN, SYDVKM. Trimming cost V 8 bases and J 1 base, with 15 bases left between them. The CDR3 length is 14 residues. The CDR3 loop is CASQFSRTSYEQYF. The CDR3 DNA reads TGTGCCAGCCAGTTCTCCAGGACATCCTACGAGCAGTACTTC.

The chain carries TRBV5-4 and TRBJ2-3; possibly TRBD2 for D (5 bases). The germline gives CDR1 SGHNT, CDR2 YYREEE (reference sequence). V lost 0 bases and J lost 2, with 7 bases in between. CDR3 size: 14 residues. In DNA, the CDR3 is TGTGCCAGCAGCTTGGACGGGAACACAGATACGCAGTATTTT. Translating gives CASSLDGNTDTQYF.